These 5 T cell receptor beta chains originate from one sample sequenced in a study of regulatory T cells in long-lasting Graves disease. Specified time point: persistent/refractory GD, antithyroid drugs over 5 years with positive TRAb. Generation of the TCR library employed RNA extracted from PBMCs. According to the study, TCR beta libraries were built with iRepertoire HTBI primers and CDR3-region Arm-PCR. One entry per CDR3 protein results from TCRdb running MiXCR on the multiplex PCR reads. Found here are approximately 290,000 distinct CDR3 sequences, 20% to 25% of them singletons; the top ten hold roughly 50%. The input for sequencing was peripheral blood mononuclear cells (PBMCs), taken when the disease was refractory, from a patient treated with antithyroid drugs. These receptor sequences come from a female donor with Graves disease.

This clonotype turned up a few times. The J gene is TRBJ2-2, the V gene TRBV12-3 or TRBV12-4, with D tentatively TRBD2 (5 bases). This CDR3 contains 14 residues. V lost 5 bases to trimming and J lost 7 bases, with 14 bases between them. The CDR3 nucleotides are TGTGCCAGCAGTCCTCAGGACGGGAACGGGGAGCTGTTTTTT. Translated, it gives CASSPQDGNGELFF.

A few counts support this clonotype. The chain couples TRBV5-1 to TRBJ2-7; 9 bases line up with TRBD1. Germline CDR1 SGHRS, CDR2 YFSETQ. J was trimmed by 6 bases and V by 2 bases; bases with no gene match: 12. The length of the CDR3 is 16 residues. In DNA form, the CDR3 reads TGCGCCAGCAGCTTAACTGGAGGACAGGGGAGGCCCGAGCAGTACTTC. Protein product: CASSLTGGQGRPEQYF.

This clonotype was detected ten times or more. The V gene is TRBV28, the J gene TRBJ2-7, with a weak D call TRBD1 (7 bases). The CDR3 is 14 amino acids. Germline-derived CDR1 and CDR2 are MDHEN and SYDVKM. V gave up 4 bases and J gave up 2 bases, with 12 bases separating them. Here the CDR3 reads CASSSPGGPYEQYF. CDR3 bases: TGTGCCAGCAGTTCCCCAGGGGGGCCCTACGAGCAGTACTTC.

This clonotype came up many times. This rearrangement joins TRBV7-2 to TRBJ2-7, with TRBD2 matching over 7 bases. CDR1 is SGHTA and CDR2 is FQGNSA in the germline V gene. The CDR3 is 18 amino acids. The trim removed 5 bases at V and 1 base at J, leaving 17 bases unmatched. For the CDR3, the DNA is TGTGCCAGCAGCGGAGGCGCGGGAGCCGGCCTAGTGTCCTACGAGCAGTACTTC. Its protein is CASSGGAGAGLVSYEQYF.

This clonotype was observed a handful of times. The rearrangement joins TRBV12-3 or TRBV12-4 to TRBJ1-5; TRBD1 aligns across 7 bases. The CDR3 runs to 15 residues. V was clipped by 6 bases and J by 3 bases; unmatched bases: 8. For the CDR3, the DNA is TGTGCCAGCAGCACTGACAGGGTCCACAATCAGCCCCAGCATTTT. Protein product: CASSTDRVHNQPQHF.